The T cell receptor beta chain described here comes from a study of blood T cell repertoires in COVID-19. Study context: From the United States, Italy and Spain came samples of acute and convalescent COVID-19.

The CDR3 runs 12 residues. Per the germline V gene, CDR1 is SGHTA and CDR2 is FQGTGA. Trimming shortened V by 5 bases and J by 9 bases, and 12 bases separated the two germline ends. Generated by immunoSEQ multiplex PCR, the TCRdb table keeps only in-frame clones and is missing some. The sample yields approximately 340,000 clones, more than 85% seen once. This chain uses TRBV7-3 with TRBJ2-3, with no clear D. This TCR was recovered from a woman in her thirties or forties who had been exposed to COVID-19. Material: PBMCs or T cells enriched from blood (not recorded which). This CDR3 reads CASSPFGGTQYF. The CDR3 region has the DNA TGTGCCAGCAGCCCCTTTGGCGGAACGCAGTATTTT.